The TCR beta chain under discussion was sequenced for a study of molecular identifiers for immune sequencing clone quantification. The CDR3 runs to 16 residues. Trimming took 5 bases from V and 6 from J, leaving 20 bases between them. This clonotype was found many times. The bulk TCR libraries were made with methods described before and with listed TCR primers. Via MiXCR, TCRdb re-called the PCR reads, giving one row per CDR3 protein. The repertoire holds some 650,000 distinct CDR3 sequences, 15% to 20% seen once, with under 0.95% in the top ten. Libraries from naive CD8 cells were generated from roughly 18,000 to 920,000 sorted cells (with 10%, 30% or 50% RNA). Sorting defined naive CD8 T cells as CD8+CD4-CCR7+CD45RA+.

Sequences were obtained from naive CD8+ T cells from blood, with Jurkat cell RNA spiked in. Subset noted: FACS-sorted CD8+CD4-CCR7+CD45RA+ naive T cells. The sequence derives from a human donor in good health. Some libraries in this study had Jurkat cell RNA spiked in. This sequence joins TRBV12-3 or TRBV12-4 and TRBJ1-5, with D tentatively TRBD1 (6 bases). The CDR3 spells CASSPSPYRDGQPQHF. The CDR3, as DNA: TGTGCCAGCAGTCCTTCCCCCTACAGGGATGGTCAGCCCCAGCATTTT.